This T cell receptor (beta chain) was recovered during a study of lung T cells in sarcoidosis with Löfgren's syndrome. TCRdb recomputed calls from the reads with MiXCR, one row per CDR3 protein. The sample records some 65,000 distinct CDR3 sequences, 21% being singletons. About this clonotype: Being one base from a much bigger clone, this may be a read error.

The CDR3 totals 13 residues. Germline loops: CDR1 MNHEY, CDR2 SVGEGT. The sequence came from a human donor with sarcoidosis (Löfgren's syndrome or another form), or a control subject (not recorded which). Sequencing input: CD4+ T cells from PBMCs. V is TRBV6-2 or TRBV6-3 and J is TRBJ2-5; D remains unclear. The CDR3 DNA is TGTGCCAGCAGTTCGTCGAGCCAAGAGACCCAGCACTTC. Its translation: CASSSSSQETQHF.